Described below is a single TCR beta chain sequence and its context. Its antigen is currently unknown. Cultured CD4+ T cells had their DNA profiled by the Oncomine TCR Beta short-read assay. The template was genomic DNA from cultured CD4+ T cells. TCRdb recomputed calls from the PCR reads with MiXCR, one row per CDR3 protein. The sample records around 15,000 distinct CDR3 sequences, about 80% being singletons. The data derive from a study of vaccination and CD4 T cells after COVID-19. Whole-study context: Nasal swab PCR detected SARS-CoV-2 in convalescent patients; about 10 had mild disease, one severe. Sampling post-COVID took place a median roughly 93 days after diagnosis (range 35 to 161).

The treatment is: approximately 9-day PBMC culture with coronavirus spike peptide pools or control peptides (ViraFEST assay). TCRs were sequenced by ViraFEST after antigen-specific T cells had been expanded with peptide pools. The CDR3 has 10 residues. The source material was CD4+ T cells from blood, cultured in vitro. The rearrangement uses TRBV21-1 and TRBJ1-2. TRBV21-1 is deemed a pseudogene. This receptor was obtained from a human donor who had recovered from COVID-19. The CDR3 sequence: CASSKVYGNF. The CDR3, as DNA: TGTGCCAGCAGCAAAGTTTATGGCAACTTC.